The 22 T cell receptor beta chains below come from one sample, sequenced in a study of neoadjuvant anti-PD-1 for oral cavity cancer. The assay was immunoSEQ multiplex PCR, and TCRdb's table has in-frame clones only and misses some. The table has some 33,000 clones, about 86% seen once; the top ten hold 3.5%. The sequences come from PBMCs, collected before nivolumab (anti-PD-1) treatment. All receptors derive from a person between 40 and 85 years old with oral cavity squamous cell carcinoma.

The chain carries TRBV18 and TRBJ1-2, with a possible D match to TRBD1 (5 bases). Between the trimmed V and J ends, which lost 2 bases and 0 bases, there was a span of 10 bases. Germline values: CDR1 KGHSH, CDR2 LQKENI. There are 15 residues in the CDR3. This chain's CDR3 is CASSPGGSTNYGYTF. CDR3 bases: TGTGCCAGCTCACCAGGGGGGTCAACTAACTATGGCTACACCTTC.

This chain joins TRBV19 and TRBJ1-1; D is possibly TRBD1 (6 bases). In germline, CDR1 is LNHDA, CDR2 SQIVND (reference sequence). The CDR3 is 14 residues long. The V gene lost 5 bases and the J gene lost 4 bases, with 14 bases spanning the gap. This CDR3 reads CASSRLGALTEAFF. CDR3 DNA: TGTGCCAGTAGTCGTCTGGGGGCGCTCACTGAAGCTTTCTTT.

This sequence joins TRBV6-5 and TRBJ1-1; 9 bases map to TRBD1. The V segment lost 4 bases and the J segment 11 bases; nucleotides outside the gene matches: 14. The CDR3 length is 15 residues. Germline CDR1 reads MNHEY; CDR2 reads SVGAGI. This CDR3 is CASSSYRGPSQGAFF. CDR3 in DNA: TGTGCCAGCAGTTCTTACAGGGGGCCCTCCCAGGGGGCTTTCTTT.

The chain joins TRBV5-1 to TRBJ1-1; weak D call: TRBD1 (6 bases). V was cut by 5 bases and J by 6 bases, with 14 bases left in between. This CDR3 has 13 residues. The germline V gene has CDR1 SGHRS and CDR2 YFSETQ. Written as DNA, the CDR3 is TGCGCCAGCAGTCCAGGGGCGAGGGCTGAAGCTTTCTTT. It encodes CASSPGARAEAFF.

This chain connects TRBV4-3 to TRBJ1-3; 9 nucleotides agree with TRBD1. Per germline, CDR1 LGHNA and CDR2 YSLEER. The CDR3 extends over 16 amino acids. Trimming at V came to 4 bases and at J to 4 bases, leaving 8 bases not matched to a gene. The CDR3 region is CASSLQTGGAGNTIYF. The CDR3 DNA is TGCGCCAGCAGCCTTCAAACAGGGGGCGCGGGAAACACCATATATTTT.

The chain joins TRBV7-2 to TRBJ1-5; 9 nucleotides match TRBD1. Germline CDR1 reads SGHTA; CDR2 reads FQGNSA. This CDR3 has 15 residues. The junction had 4 bases not matched to a gene; V was cut back by 1 base and J by 6 bases. CDR3 sequence: CASSLGDRAGQPQHF. In DNA, the CDR3 is TGTGCCAGCAGCTTAGGGGACAGGGCAGGTCAGCCCCAGCATTTT.

The chain has TRBV5-1 and TRBJ1-3; 9 bases are shared with TRBD1. Losses at the gene ends were 3 bases for V and 2 bases for J; bases not matched to a gene: 6. Germline CDR1 SGHRS, CDR2 YFSETQ. This CDR3 contains 16 residues. The CDR3 is CASSWGQGLAGNTIYF. The CDR3 DNA follows: TGCGCCAGCAGCTGGGGACAGGGACTTGCTGGAAACACCATATATTTT.

CDR3 loop: CASSLGGTGSNSPLHF. DNA of the CDR3: TGTGCCAGCAGCTTAGGAGGGACAGGCTCCAATTCACCCCTCCACTTT. The rearrangement joins TRBV7-2 to TRBJ1-6, with 8 bases fitting TRBD1. The CDR3 length is 16 residues. CDR1 and CDR2 (germline): SGHTA, FQGNSA. V shed 1 base, J shed 7 bases, and the junction held 6 bases outside the gene matches.

The sample holds one count of this clone. The J gene is TRBJ2-7, the V gene TRBV11-2, with 7 bases identical to TRBD1. CDR3 length equals 13 residues. Looked up from germline, CDR1 is SGHAT and CDR2 is FQNNGV. The J segment lost 2 bases and the V segment lost 5 bases, leaving 3 bases of the junction unmatched. The CDR3 sequence: CASSAGQAYEQYF. DNA for the CDR3: TGTGCCAGCAGCGCAGGACAGGCCTACGAGCAGTACTTC.

The V and J genes are TRBV7-3 and TRBJ1-1, with D hard to call. The V gene's germline CDR1 is SGHTA and CDR2 FQGTGA. The CDR3 is 13 amino acids. The V end lost 1 base, the J end lost 9 bases, and 12 bases lay between the germline ends. The CDR3 bases are TGTGCCAGCAGCTTAAACGGGGAGACGAAAGCTTTCTTT. Translation: CASSLNGETKAFF. Variable domain in full (rest from reference TRBV7-3 and TRBJ1-1): GAGVSQTPSNKVTEKGKYVELRCDPISGHTALYWYRQSLGQGPEFLIYFQGTGAADDSGLPNDRFFAVRPEGSVSTLKIQRTERGDSAVYLCASSLNGETKAFFGQGTRLTVV.

The chain joins TRBV4-3 to TRBJ1-1; D unresolved. This CDR3 is 15 amino acids long. The V gene lost 1 base and the J gene lost 2 bases, with 11 bases spanning the gap. Germline assignment: CDR1 LGHNA and CDR2 YSLEER. The CDR3 is CASSQATVPNTEAFF. DNA of the CDR3: TGCGCCAGCAGCCAAGCTACAGTCCCTAACACTGAAGCTTTCTTT.

The CDR3 reads CASSTTRQGTNEKLFF. CDR3 coding DNA: TGTGCCAGTAGTACCACCCGACAGGGAACTAATGAAAAACTGTTTTTT. V and J are TRBV19 and TRBJ1-4; TRBD1 matches at 7 bases. In germline, CDR1 is LNHDA, CDR2 SQIVND (reference sequence). This CDR3 contains 16 residues. Germline trimming cut 4 bases from V and 1 base from J; bases unmatched to any gene: 6.

This chain joins TRBV6-5 and TRBJ1-6, with TRBD1 as a possible D gene (6 bases). This CDR3 comprises 15 residues. With 0 bases removed from V and 7 bases from J, the gap between germline ends came to 10 bases. Per the germline V gene, CDR1 is MNHEY and CDR2 is SVGAGI. CDR3 in DNA: TGTGCCAGCAGTTACTCCCCCGACAGGAATTCACCCCTCCACTTT. Its protein product is CASSYSPDRNSPLHF.

The rearrangement uses TRBV6-6 and TRBJ1-4; 7 bases match TRBD1. Per the germline V gene, CDR1 is MNHNY and CDR2 is SVGAGI (reference sequence). The CDR3 sequence is 16 residues long. The V gene end was trimmed by 4 bases and the J gene end by 8 bases; junction bases not matched to a gene: 13. The CDR3 DNA reads as TGTGCCAGCAGTTCCACGAGAGGGGGCAGGTCGGAAAAACTGTTTTTT. Protein sequence: CASSSTRGGRSEKLFF.

This clone showed up just a few times. This chain uses TRBV4-1 with TRBJ1-1, with 8 bases fitting TRBD1. CDR3 length: 15 residues. Trimming took 1 base from V and 1 from J; bases not matched to a gene: 2. Per the germline V gene, CDR1 is MGHRA and CDR2 is YSYEKL. CDR3 DNA: TGCGCCAGCAGCCAAGGCGGGACAGGGAACACTGAAGCTTTCTTT. This translates into CASSQGGTGNTEAFF.

The gene calls are TRBV6-1 and TRBJ1-5; the D is unclear. The V gene lost 3 bases and the J gene lost 4 bases, with 13 bases spanning the gap. This CDR3 contains 15 residues. CDR1 is MNHNS and CDR2 is SASEGT in the germline V gene. The CDR3 is CASSEILFGNQPQHF. DNA of the CDR3: TGTGCCAGCAGTGAGATCCTTTTTGGGAATCAGCCCCAGCATTTT.

V usage is TRBV4-1 and J usage is TRBJ1-5, with D unclear. Germline CDR1 is MGHRA and CDR2 is YSYEKL. The CDR3 consists of 14 residues. V gave up 1 base and J gave up 7 bases, with 11 bases separating them. The DNA of the CDR3 is TGCGCCAGCAGCCAAGTTGTAGACAAACAGCCCCAGCATTTT. Its protein is CASSQVVDKQPQHF.

The chain uses TRBV5-1 and TRBJ2-4; weak D call: TRBD2 (5 bases). This CDR3 comprises 13 residues. CDR1 is SGHRS and CDR2 is YFSETQ in the germline V gene. V lost 4 bases to trimming and J lost 3 bases, with 8 bases between them. The CDR3 protein is CASSTGNKNIQYF. DNA of the CDR3: TGCGCCAGCAGCACGGGGAACAAAAACATTCAGTACTTC. The full variable domain, in which reference TRBV5-1 and TRBJ2-4 provide the parts outside the CDR3, is KAGVTQTPRYLIKTRGQQVTLSCSPISGHRSVSWYQQTPGQGLQFLFEYFSETQRNKGNFPGRFSGRQFSNSRSEMNVSTLELGDSALYLCASSTGNKNIQYFGAGTRLSVL.

This clone was observed a single time. The chain combines TRBV11-2 with TRBJ1-6, with 8 bases lining up with TRBD1. V shed 5 bases and J 8 bases; nucleotides not matched to a gene: 5. CDR3 length: 14 residues. Germline CDR1 and CDR2: SGHAT and FQNNGV. CDR3 in amino acids: CASSRDRSDSPLHF. In DNA form, the CDR3 reads TGTGCCAGCAGCCGGGACAGGAGTGATTCACCCCTCCACTTT.

V gene TRBV11-2 combines with J gene TRBJ2-1; 8 nucleotides align to TRBD1. Germline V gives CDR1 SGHAT, CDR2 FQNNGV. The CDR3 extends over 17 amino acids. With 5 bases clipped from V and 4 bases from J, the junction kept 13 bases outside the gene matches. CDR3 bases: TGTGCCAGCAGCCTAACCCTAGACAGGGGAGGTTACAATGAGCAGTTCTTC. This sequence encodes CASSLTLDRGGYNEQFF.

The CDR3 reads CASSRARPPYEQYF. CDR3 DNA: TGTGCCAGCAGCCGGGCCCGTCCACCCTACGAGCAGTACTTC. The rearrangement links TRBV11-2 to TRBJ2-7; the D is unclear. Germline CDR1 SGHAT, CDR2 FQNNGV. The ends were cut back, 5 bases at V and 2 bases at J, with 13 bases in the middle. This CDR3 comprises 14 residues.

The rearrangement uses TRBV7-7 and TRBJ2-5; no clear D gene. Trimming pared 1 base from V and 2 bases from J, leaving 11 bases between. The germline CDR1 and CDR2 sequences are SSHAT and FNYEAQ (reference sequence). The CDR3 is 15 residues long. This CDR3 reads CASSLGGTEQETQYF. The CDR3 coding sequence is TGTGCCAGCAGCTTAGGCGGAACGGAGCAAGAGACCCAGTACTTC.